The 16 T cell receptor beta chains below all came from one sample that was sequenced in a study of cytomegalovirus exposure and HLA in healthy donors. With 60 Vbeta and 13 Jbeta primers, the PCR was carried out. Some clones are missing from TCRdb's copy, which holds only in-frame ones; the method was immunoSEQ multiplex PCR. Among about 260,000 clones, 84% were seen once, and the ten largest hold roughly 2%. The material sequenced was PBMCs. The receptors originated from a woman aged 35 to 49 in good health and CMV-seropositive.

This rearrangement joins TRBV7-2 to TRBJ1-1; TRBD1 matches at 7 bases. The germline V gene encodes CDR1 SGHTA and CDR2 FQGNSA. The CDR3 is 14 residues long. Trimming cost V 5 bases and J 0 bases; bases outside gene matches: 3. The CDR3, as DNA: TGTGCCAGCAGCCCCGACAGGGTGAACACTGAAGCTTTCTTT. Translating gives CASSPDRVNTEAFF.

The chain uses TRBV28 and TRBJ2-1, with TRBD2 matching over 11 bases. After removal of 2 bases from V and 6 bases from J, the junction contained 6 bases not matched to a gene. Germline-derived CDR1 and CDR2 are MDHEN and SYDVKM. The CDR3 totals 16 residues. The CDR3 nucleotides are TGTGCCAGCAGTTTACAGGTAGCGGGAGGGGGCAATGAGCAGTTCTTC. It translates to CASSLQVAGGGNEQFF.

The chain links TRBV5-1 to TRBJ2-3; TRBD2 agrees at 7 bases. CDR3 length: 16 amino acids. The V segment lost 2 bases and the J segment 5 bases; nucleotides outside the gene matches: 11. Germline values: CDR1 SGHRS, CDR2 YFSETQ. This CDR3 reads CASSFRLAERGDTQYF. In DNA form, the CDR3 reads TGCGCCAGCAGCTTTCGGCTAGCAGAGCGGGGAGATACGCAGTATTTT. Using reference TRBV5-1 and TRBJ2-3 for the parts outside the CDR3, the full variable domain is KAGVTQTPRYLIKTRGQQVTLSCSPISGHRSVSWYQQTPGQGLQFLFEYFSETQRNKGNFPGRFSGRQFSNSRSEMNVSTLELGDSALYLCASSFRLAERGDTQYFGPGTRLTVL.

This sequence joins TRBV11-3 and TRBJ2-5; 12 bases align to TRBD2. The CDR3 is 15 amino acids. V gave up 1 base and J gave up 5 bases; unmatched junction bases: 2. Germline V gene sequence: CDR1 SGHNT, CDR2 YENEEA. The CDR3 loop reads CASSLGLAGDETQYF. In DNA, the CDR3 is TGTGCCAGCAGCTTAGGACTAGCGGGAGACGAGACCCAGTACTTC.

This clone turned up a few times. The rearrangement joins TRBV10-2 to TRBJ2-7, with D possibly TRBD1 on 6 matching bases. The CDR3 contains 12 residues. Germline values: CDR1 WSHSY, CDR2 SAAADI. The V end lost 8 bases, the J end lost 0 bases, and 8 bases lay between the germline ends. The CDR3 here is CASGGSSYEQYF. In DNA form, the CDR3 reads TGCGCCAGCGGGGGCAGCTCCTACGAGCAGTACTTC.

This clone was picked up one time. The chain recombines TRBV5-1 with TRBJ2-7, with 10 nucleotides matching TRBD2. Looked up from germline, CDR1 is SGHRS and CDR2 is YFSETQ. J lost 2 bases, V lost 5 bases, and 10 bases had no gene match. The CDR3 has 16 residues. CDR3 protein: CASRMVGLALTYEQYF. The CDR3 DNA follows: TGCGCCAGCAGGATGGTGGGACTAGCGCTAACCTACGAGCAGTACTTC.

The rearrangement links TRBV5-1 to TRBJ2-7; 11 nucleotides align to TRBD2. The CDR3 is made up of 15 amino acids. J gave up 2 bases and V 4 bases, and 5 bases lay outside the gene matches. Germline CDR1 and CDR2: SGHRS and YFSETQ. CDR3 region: CASSQLAGGPYEQYF. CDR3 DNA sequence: TGCGCCAGCAGCCAGCTAGCGGGAGGACCCTACGAGCAGTACTTC.

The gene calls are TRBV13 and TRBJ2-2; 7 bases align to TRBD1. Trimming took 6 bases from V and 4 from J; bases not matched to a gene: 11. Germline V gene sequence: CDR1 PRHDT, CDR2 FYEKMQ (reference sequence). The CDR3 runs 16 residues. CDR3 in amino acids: CASRHTGASLTGELFF. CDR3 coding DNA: TGTGCCAGCAGGCACACAGGGGCCTCTCTCACCGGGGAGCTGTTTTTT.

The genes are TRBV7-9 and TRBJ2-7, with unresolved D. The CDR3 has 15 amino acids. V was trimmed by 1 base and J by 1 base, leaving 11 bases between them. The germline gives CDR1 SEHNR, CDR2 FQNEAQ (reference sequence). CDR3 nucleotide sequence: TGTGCCAGCAGCTTAGTGGCAGGCGCATCCTACGAGCAGTACTTC. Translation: CASSLVAGASYEQYF.

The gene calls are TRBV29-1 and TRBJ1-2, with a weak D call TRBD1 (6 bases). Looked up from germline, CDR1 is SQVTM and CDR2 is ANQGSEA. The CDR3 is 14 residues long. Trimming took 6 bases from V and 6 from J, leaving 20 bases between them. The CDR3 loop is CSVRDTRFVDGYTF. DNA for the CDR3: TGCAGCGTCCGGGACACGAGGTTCGTTGATGGCTACACCTTC.

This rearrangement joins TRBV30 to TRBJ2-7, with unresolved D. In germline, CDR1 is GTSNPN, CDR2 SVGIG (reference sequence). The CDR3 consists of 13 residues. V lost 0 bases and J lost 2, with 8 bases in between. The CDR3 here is CAWSVSETYEQYF. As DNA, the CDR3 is TGTGCCTGGAGTGTATCTGAGACCTACGAGCAGTACTTC.

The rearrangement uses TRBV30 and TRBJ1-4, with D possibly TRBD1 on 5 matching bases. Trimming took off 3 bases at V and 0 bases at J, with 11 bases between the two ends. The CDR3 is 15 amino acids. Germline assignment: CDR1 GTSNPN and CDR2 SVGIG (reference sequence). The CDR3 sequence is CAWRYGGATNEKLFF. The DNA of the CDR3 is TGTGCCTGGAGATACGGGGGAGCAACTAATGAAAAACTGTTTTTT. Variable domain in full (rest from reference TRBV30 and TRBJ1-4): SQTIHQWPATLVQPVGSPLSLECTVEGTSNPNLYWYRQAAGRGLQLLFYSVGIGQISSEVPQNLSASRPQDRQFILSSKKLLLSDSGFYLCAWRYGGATNEKLFFGSGTQLSVL.

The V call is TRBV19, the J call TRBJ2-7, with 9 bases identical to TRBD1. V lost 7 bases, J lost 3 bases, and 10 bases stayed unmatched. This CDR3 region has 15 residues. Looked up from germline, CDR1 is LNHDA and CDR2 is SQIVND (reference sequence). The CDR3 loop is CASTLGTGSHYEQYF. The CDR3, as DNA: TGTGCCAGTACCCTCGGGACAGGGTCCCACTACGAGCAGTACTTC. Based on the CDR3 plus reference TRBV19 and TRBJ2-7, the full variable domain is DGGITQSPKYLFRKEGQNVTLSCEQNLNHDAMYWYRQDPGQGLRLIYYSQIVNDFQKGDIAEGYSVSREKKESFPLTVTSAQKNPTAFYLCASTLGTGSHYEQYFGPGTRLTVT.

The CDR3 DNA sequence: TGTGCCAGCAGCAAATATACGGGTGCTTCTGGGGCCAACGTCCTGACTTTC. Its translation is CASSKYTGASGANVLTF. This chain connects TRBV7-3 to TRBJ2-6; no reliable D call. CDR3 length equals 17 residues. From germline, CDR1 is SGHTA and CDR2 FQGTGA. Trimming stripped 5 bases from V and 1 base from J, with 15 bases between. The full variable domain, completed using reference TRBV7-3 and TRBJ2-6, is GAGVSQTPSNKVTEKGKYVELRCDPISGHTALYWYRQSLGQGPEFLIYFQGTGAADDSGLPNDRFFAVRPEGSVSTLKIQRTERGDSAVYLCASSKYTGASGANVLTFGAGSRLTVL.

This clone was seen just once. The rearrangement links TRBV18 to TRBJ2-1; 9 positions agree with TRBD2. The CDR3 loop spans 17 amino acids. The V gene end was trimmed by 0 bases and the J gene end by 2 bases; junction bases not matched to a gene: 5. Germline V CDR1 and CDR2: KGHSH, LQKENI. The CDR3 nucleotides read TGTGCCAGCTCACCACCAGGAAGCGGGGGGACCTACAATGAGCAGTTCTTC. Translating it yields CASSPPGSGGTYNEQFF.

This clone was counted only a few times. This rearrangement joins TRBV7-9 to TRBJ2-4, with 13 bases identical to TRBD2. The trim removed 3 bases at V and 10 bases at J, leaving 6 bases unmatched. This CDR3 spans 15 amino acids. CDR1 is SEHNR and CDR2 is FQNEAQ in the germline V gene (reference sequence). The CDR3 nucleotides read TGTGCCAGCAGCTTCCCCGGACTAGCGGGAGATATTCAGTACTTC. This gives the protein CASSFPGLAGDIQYF.